The clone carrying this T cell receptor (beta chain) was detected once. Its specificity is unknown. This sample was included in a study of shared clonotypes between healthy human individuals. Background on the study: Three plates were used per donor for CD4 naive, three for CD4 memory, two for CD8 naive and one for CD8 memory.

Only in-frame clones appear in the TCRdb table, and some are missing; sequencing was by immunoSEQ multiplex PCR. The sample includes 400,000 or so clones, 90% to 97% of them seen just once. CDR3 size: 15 residues. The V gene end was trimmed by 4 bases and the J gene end by 4 bases; junction bases not matched to a gene: 6. CDR1 is MGHDK and CDR2 is SYGVNS in the germline V gene. Caucasian adults residing in Nashville, Tennessee made up all the donors. Notes on the study in general: Generally, naive subsets came out with larger estimated richness than memory subsets. Enrolling few donors narrowed the genetic and exposure-history diversity that was represented.

The rearrangement links TRBV25-1 to TRBJ1-5; TRBD1 matches at 8 bases. The specimen was memory CD8+ T cells sorted from blood. As to subset: CD45RO+ cells pooled with CCR7-negative TemRA cells. This receptor was identified in a man aged 25-45 years in good health. This CDR3 reads CASSATGGGNQPQHF. The CDR3 nucleotides read TGTGCCAGCAGTGCAACAGGGGGAGGGAATCAGCCCCAGCATTTT. The entire variable domain, with the rest obtained from reference TRBV25-1 and TRBJ1-5, is as follows: EADIYQTPRYLVIGTGKKITLECSQTMGHDKMYWYQQDPGMELHLIHYSYGVNSTEKGDLSSESTVSRIRTEHFPLTLESARPSHTSQYLCASSATGGGNQPQHFGDGTRLSIL.